This is a list of T cell receptor beta chains from one sample in a study of cytomegalovirus exposure and HLA in healthy donors. TCRdb's table, derived via immunoSEQ multiplex PCR, lists solely in-frame clones and lacks some. The sample lists 150,000 to 200,000 clones, around 86% occurring once. Sequences were obtained from PBMCs. The receptors come from a woman aged 18-29 years in good health and CMV-seronegative. Both conserved end residues are part of each CDR3. A D gene is named only where the DNA matches it firmly. A clone size is listed for some rows: how often the clone was seen (once, few, many), or a class if it is expanded.

clone_size | j_call | d_call | v_call | cdr3_nt | cdr3_aa
. | TRBJ2-7 | . | TRBV20-1 | TGCAGAGCACCCAGGGGATACGAGCAGTACTTC | CRAPRGYEQYF
. | TRBJ2-1 | TRBD1 | TRBV15 | TGTGCCACCAGCAGAGAACGGGCAGGGGGCCCCTACAATGAGCAGTTCTTC | CATSRERAGGPYNEQFF
. | TRBJ1-4 | TRBD1 | TRBV4-1 | TGCGCCAGCAGCTTCAGACCGGGACAGGGGAATGAAAAACTGTTTTTT | CASSFRPGQGNEKLFF
. | TRBJ1-5 | . | TRBV28 | TGTGCCAGCAGTTTCCCGTGGGAAGGGGATGGCAATCAGCCCCAGCATTTT | CASSFPWEGDGNQPQHF
once | TRBJ2-1 | TRBD1 | TRBV7-2 | TGTGCCAGCAGCTTAGCCCCAGGGGGCCTTTCCTACAATGAGCAGTTCTTC | CASSLAPGGLSYNEQFF
. | TRBJ1-2 | . | TRBV9 | TGTGCCAGCAGCGTAGGCGGGGGGCGCCAGGTTCGCGGCTACACCTTC | CASSVGGGRQVRGYTF
. | TRBJ2-7 | . | TRBV13 | TGTGCCAGCAGCTATAGGTCCGGGATCCGTGACGAGCAGTACTTC | CASSYRSGIRDEQYF
. | TRBJ2-1 | TRBD2 | TRBV7-9 | TGTGCCAGCAGCTTCCGGGAGGGCAATGAGCAGTTCTTC | CASSFREGNEQFF
. | TRBJ1-2 | . | TRBV4-3 | TGCGCCAGCAGCGGAAGCTGGTCGGGTGAGGATGGCTACACCTTC | CASSGSWSGEDGYTF
once | TRBJ1-2 | . | TRBV16 | TGTGCCAGCAGCCAGGCAGGGAATGGCTACACCTTC | CASSQAGNGYTF
few | TRBJ2-5 | TRBD2 | TRBV9 | TGTGCCAGCAGCGTAGGTCTAGCGGCCCAAGAGACCCAGTACTTC | CASSVGLAAQETQYF
. | TRBJ2-7 | TRBD1 | TRBV7-6 | TGTGCCAGCAGCTCATTACGGGACAGCACCTACGAGCAGTACTTC | CASSSLRDSTYEQYF
. | TRBJ1-5 | TRBD1 | TRBV7-2 | TGTGCCAGCAGCCAACAGGGGGATCTAGGTCAGCCCCAGCATTTT | CASSQQGDLGQPQHF
. | TRBJ1-2 | . | TRBV2 | TGTGCCAGCAGTGATGTGGAGGCCGGCTATGGCTACACCTTC | CASSDVEAGYGYTF
. | TRBJ1-5 | . | TRBV28 | TGTGCCAGCAGTTTAGCCACTTTTAGCAATCAGCCCCAGCATTTT | CASSLATFSNQPQHF
. | TRBJ1-2 | . | TRBV6-6 | TGTGCCAGCAGTTACCCGGGAGCCCCTAACTATGGCTACACCTTC | CASSYPGAPNYGYTF
. | TRBJ1-1 | TRBD1 | TRBV19 | TGTGCCACCAGGACAGGAAGTACTGAAGCTTTCTTT | CATRTGSTEAFF
. | TRBJ2-2 | . | TRBV10-3 | TGTGCCATCAGCCCGGCAGGGGAGAACACCGGGGAGCTGTTTTTT | CAISPAGENTGELFF
. | TRBJ2-7 | TRBD1 | TRBV29-1 | TGCAGCGTCGCTACCGGGACAGCGACCTACGAGCAGTACTTC | CSVATGTATYEQYF
. | TRBJ2-7 | . | TRBV7-2 | TGTGCCAGCGGACTTTCCTACGAGCAGTACTTC | CASGLSYEQYF
. | TRBJ1-6 | TRBD1 | TRBV30 | TGTGCCTGGAGTGTAGGGACAGAGAATTCACCCCTCCACTTT | CAWSVGTENSPLHF
. | TRBJ2-7 | . | TRBV6-5 | TGTGCCAGCAGTGAAAGTTTCGGTACCTACGAGCAGTACTTC | CASSESFGTYEQYF
. | TRBJ2-2 | TRBD2 | TRBV2 | TGTGCCAGCAGGGAGCGGGGAGGCACCGGGGAGCTGTTTTTT | CASRERGGTGELFF
. | TRBJ1-3 | TRBD1 | TRBV19 | TGTGCCAGTATTGCGGGGACAGGGGGCTCTGGAAACACCATATATTTT | CASIAGTGGSGNTIYF
. | TRBJ1-3 | . | TRBV6-1 | TGTGCCAGCAGTGCGCTCCCGGGCTCTGGAAACACCATATATTTT | CASSALPGSGNTIYF
. | TRBJ2-1 | TRBD1 | TRBV28 | TGTGCCAGCAGTATGACAGGGGGGGTGTACAATGAGCAGTTCTTC | CASSMTGGVYNEQFF
. | TRBJ2-5 | TRBD2 | TRBV2 | TGTGCCAGCAGCGAGGGTAGCGGGGGGGCCGAGGAGACCCAGTACTTC | CASSEGSGGAEETQYF
few | TRBJ2-2 | . | TRBV30 | TGTGCCTGGATAAGGGTGCGATGCAAACACCGGGGAGCTGTTTTT | CAWIRVRCKHRGAVF
once | TRBJ2-3 | TRBD2 | TRBV27 | TGTGCCAGCAGTGCATCGGGACTAGCGGGGGGGATTAGCACAGATACGCAGTATTTT | CASSASGLAGGISTDTQYF